This record looks at one T cell receptor beta chain sequence and its context. The V gene lost 3 bases and the J gene lost 4 bases, with 12 bases spanning the gap. CDR3 size: 15 residues. The germline CDR1 and CDR2 sequences are SNHLY and FYNNEI. This sample was included in a study of cytomegalovirus exposure and HLA in healthy donors. Using immunoSEQ multiplex PCR, the repertoire was profiled, and TCRdb retains in-frame clones only, with some absent. Of 71,000 or so clones in the sample, about 94% were seen once. The genes are TRBV2 and TRBJ1-4; D uncertain. Source material: PBMCs. The sequence was obtained from a woman younger than 35 in good health and CMV-seronegative. CDR3 nucleotide sequence: TGTGCCAGCAGTGACCCGGGGTTGATTAATGAAAAACTGTTTTTT. Its protein is CASSDPGLINEKLFF.